Listed below are T cell receptor beta chains from one sample, sequenced in a study of cytomegalovirus exposure and HLA in healthy donors. The table came from immunoSEQ multiplex PCR; TCRdb's copy has only in-frame clones and leaves some out. This sample has under 200,000 clones; 75% to 80% occur once, and the top ten carry 3% to 3.5%. The sequenced material came from PBMCs. All receptors come from a middle-aged woman in good health and CMV-seronegative. Each CDR3 is given with its conserved first and last residue. Fields, in order: clone size, J gene, V gene, D gene, CDR3 protein, CDR3 DNA. The D gene is left open where the match is weak. Size values are once, few and many counts, or a class for expanded clones, and some rows have none.

. | TRBJ1-2 | TRBV5-6 | . | CASSSGPGGNGYTF | TGTGCCAGCAGCTCGGGACCGGGGGGCAATGGCTACACCTTC
. | TRBJ1-4 | TRBV11-2 | . | CASTASVGGWGPINEKLFF | TGTGCCAGCACCGCCTCCGTCGGAGGGTGGGGACCGATTAATGAAAAACTGTTTTTT
. | TRBJ2-5 | TRBV11-2 | . | CASSPVGFATRRTQYF | TGTGCCAGCAGCCCGGTGGGGTTTGCGACTAGGCGGACCCAGTACTTC
few | TRBJ2-4 | TRBV18 | TRBD1 | CASSPVTGRENIQYF | TGTGCCAGCTCACCAGTGACAGGGCGAGAAAACATTCAGTACTTC
few | TRBJ1-5 | TRBV27 | . | CASRKGGVNQPQHF | TGTGCCAGCAGGAAGGGGGGGGTCAATCAGCCCCAGCATTTT
. | TRBJ2-1 | TRBV28 | TRBD2 | CASSALAGAQFF | TGTGCCAGCAGTGCCCTAGCGGGGGCACAGTTCTTC
. | TRBJ2-7 | TRBV25-1 | . | CASMWGHSYEQYF | TGTGCCAGCATGTGGGGGCACTCCTACGAGCAGTACTTC
. | TRBJ2-5 | TRBV2 | . | CASSVGTVGRRQETQYF | TGTGCCAGCAGTGTGGGGACAGTTGGGAGGAGGCAAGAGACCCAGTACTTC
. | TRBJ2-7 | TRBV5-1 | . | CASSLLQGPSYEQYF | TGCGCCAGCAGCCTACTACAGGGACCTTCCTACGAGCAGTACTTC
once | TRBJ1-2 | TRBV7-9 | TRBD1 | CASSLVGTEGYTF | TGTGCCAGCAGCTTAGTCGGGACAGAAGGCTACACCTTC
. | TRBJ2-5 | TRBV7-6 | TRBD1 | CASSLPGGSETQYF | TGTGCCAGCAGCCTACCAGGGGGCTCGGAGACCCAGTACTTC
few | TRBJ1-1 | TRBV5-1 | . | CASSSQDSNTEAFF | TGCGCCAGCAGCTCTCAGGACTCGAACACTGAAGCTTTCTTT
. | TRBJ2-7 | TRBV7-2 | . | CASSLVSGMDEQYF | TGTGCCAGCAGCTTAGTCTCAGGGATGGACGAGCAGTACTTC
few | TRBJ1-5 | TRBV19 | . | CASSIGSYQPQHF | TGTGCCAGTAGTATAGGCAGTTATCAGCCCCAGCATTTT
. | TRBJ2-5 | TRBV2 | TRBD2 | CASSEWASGGVGETQYF | TGTGCCAGCAGTGAATGGGCTAGCGGGGGGGTGGGGGAGACCCAGTACTTC
. | TRBJ1-1 | TRBV7-2 | . | CASSPVLSTEAFF | TGTGCCAGCAGCCCGGTCCTTTCCACTGAAGCTTTCTTT
few | TRBJ1-6 | TRBV6-5 | . | CASSYWDMASPLHF | TGTGCCAGCAGTTACTGGGACATGGCGTCACCCCTCCACTTT
. | TRBJ1-1 | TRBV21-1 | . | CASSKVRKGTLKGDTEAFF | TGTGCCAGCAGCAAAGTGAGAAAAGGGACCTTAAAGGGGGACACTGAAGCTTTCTTT
once | TRBJ1-2 | TRBV6-1 | . | CASRVGGREDGYTF | TGTGCCAGCAGGGTTGGGGGGCGGGAGGATGGCTACACCTTC
few | TRBJ1-6 | TRBV28 | . | CASIHRGSSYNSPLHF | TGTGCCAGCATCCACCGGGGGAGCTCCTATAATTCACCCCTCCACTTT
. | TRBJ1-1 | TRBV4-1 | TRBD1 | CASSQDGQGGRGDTEAFF | TGCGCCAGCAGCCAAGACGGACAGGGCGGTCGGGGGGACACTGAAGCTTTCTTT
. | TRBJ1-5 | TRBV10-2 | TRBD1 | CASSETGGSNQPQHF | TGCGCCAGCAGTGAAACAGGGGGTAGCAATCAGCCCCAGCATTTT
. | TRBJ2-6 | TRBV28 | TRBD1 | CASSIQGTKSGANVLTF | TGTGCCAGCTCTATACAGGGGACGAAGTCTGGGGCCAACGTCCTGACTTTC
. | TRBJ1-2 | TRBV21-1 | . | CASSKEVAGGSNGYTF | .
few | TRBJ2-5 | TRBV6-1 | . | CASSEAGGYQETQYF | TGTGCCAGCAGTGAAGCAGGCGGTTACCAAGAGACCCAGTACTTC
. | TRBJ2-3 | TRBV7-2 | . | CASSPYPRRGRASNTQYF | TGTGCCAGCAGCCCTTACCCCAGGAGGGGACGAGCATCTAATACGCAGTATTTT
. | TRBJ2-5 | TRBV7-2 | . | CASSSRGKRETQYF | TGTGCCAGCAGCTCCCGAGGGAAGCGGGAGACCCAGTACTTC
. | TRBJ2-5 | TRBV11-2 | TRBD2 | CASSLVLLGGGGETQYF | TGTGCCAGCAGCTTAGTGCTATTGGGGGGGGGAGGAGAGACCCAGTACTTC
. | TRBJ2-3 | TRBV28 | . | CASSLTDTQYF | TGTGCCAGCTCTCTAACAGATACGCAGTATTTT
few | TRBJ2-6 | TRBV4-1 | TRBD1 | CASSQGQGAGANVLTF | TGCGCCAGCAGCCAAGGACAGGGAGCTGGGGCCAACGTCCTGACTTTC
. | TRBJ1-1 | TRBV9 | . | CASSSPLGALGTEAFF | TGTGCCAGCAGCTCCCCTTTGGGGGCGCTGGGCACTGAAGCTTTCTTT
. | TRBJ1-4 | TRBV6-5 | TRBD1 | CASSRTGNGNEKLFF | TGTGCCAGCAGTAGGACAGGGAACGGTAATGAAAAACTGTTTTTT
. | TRBJ2-1 | TRBV5-1 | TRBD2 | CASSLGLAGAREQFF | TGCGCCAGCAGCCTGGGACTAGCGGGGGCCCGGGAGCAGTTCTTC
. | TRBJ2-5 | TRBV4-1 | . | CASSQDSRLFQETQYF | TGCGCCAGCAGCCAAGACTCCCGACTGTTCCAAGAGACCCAGTACTTC
. | TRBJ2-2 | TRBV18 | . | CASSSQLQGRHTGELFF | TGTGCCAGCTCATCACAACTCCAGGGTCGGCACACCGGGGAGCTGTTTTTT
few | TRBJ1-1 | TRBV4-1 | . | CASSQGTRGSTFF | TGCGCCAGCAGCCAGGGGACTCGGGGGTCGACTTTCTTT
. | TRBJ2-3 | TRBV7-2 | TRBD2 | CASSTLGLAGITDTQYF | TGTGCCAGCAGCACCTTGGGACTAGCGGGGATCACAGATACGCAGTATTTT
. | TRBJ2-5 | TRBV7-2 | TRBD1 | CASSITGGLETQYF | TGTGCCAGCAGCATAACAGGGGGCCTGGAGACCCAGTACTTC
. | TRBJ2-2 | TRBV5-1 | . | CASSQGGAGELFF | TGCGCCAGCAGCCAGGGTGGGGCCGGGGAGCTGTTTTTT
few | TRBJ1-1 | TRBV6-1 | . | CASRLEGRSTEAFF | TGTGCCAGCAGGCTAGAGGGGAGGAGCACTGAAGCTTTCTTT
. | TRBJ1-2 | TRBV7-7 | TRBD1 | CASSSGIIDRGLNYGYTF | TGTGCCAGCAGCTCCGGAATTATAGACAGGGGGCTTAACTATGGCTACACCTTC